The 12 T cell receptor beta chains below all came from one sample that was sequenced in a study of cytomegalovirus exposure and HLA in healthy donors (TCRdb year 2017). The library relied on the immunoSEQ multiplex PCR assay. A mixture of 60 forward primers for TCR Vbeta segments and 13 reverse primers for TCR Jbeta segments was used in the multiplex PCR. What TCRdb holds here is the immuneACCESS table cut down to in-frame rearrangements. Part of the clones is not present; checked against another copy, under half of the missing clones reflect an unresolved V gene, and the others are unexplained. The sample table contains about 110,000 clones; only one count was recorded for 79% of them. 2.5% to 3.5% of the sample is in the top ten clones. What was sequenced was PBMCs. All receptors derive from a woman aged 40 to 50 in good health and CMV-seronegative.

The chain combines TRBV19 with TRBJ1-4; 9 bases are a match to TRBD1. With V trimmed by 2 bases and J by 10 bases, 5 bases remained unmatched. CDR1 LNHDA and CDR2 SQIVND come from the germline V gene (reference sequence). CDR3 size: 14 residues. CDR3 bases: TGTGCCAGTAGTATAAGTCCGACAGGGGGAAAACTGTTTTTT. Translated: CASSISPTGGKLFF.

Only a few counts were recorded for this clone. CDR3 protein: CASSLKIDRVGDTEAFF. DNA of the CDR3: TGTGCCAGCAGTCTAAAAATCGACAGGGTCGGGGACACTGAAGCTTTCTTT. The chain combines TRBV28 with TRBJ1-1; 7 positions match TRBD1. V dropped 5 bases and J dropped 3; count of bases not matched to a gene: 15. The CDR3 is 17 amino acids. Germline values: CDR1 MDHEN, CDR2 SYDVKM. Full variable domain (outside the CDR3, taken from reference TRBV28 and TRBJ1-1): DVKVTQSSRYLVKRTGEKVFLECVQDMDHENMFWYRQDPGLGLRLIYFSYDVKMKEKGDIPEGYSVSREKKERFSLILESASTNQTSMYLCASSLKIDRVGDTEAFFGQGTRLTVV.

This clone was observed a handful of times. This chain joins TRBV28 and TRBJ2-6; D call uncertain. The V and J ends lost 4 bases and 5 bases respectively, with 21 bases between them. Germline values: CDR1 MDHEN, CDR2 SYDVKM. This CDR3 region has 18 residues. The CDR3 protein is CASSSQLGQATWANVLTF. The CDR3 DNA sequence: TGTGCCAGCAGTTCCCAACTCGGTCAGGCCACCTGGGCCAACGTCCTGACTTTC.

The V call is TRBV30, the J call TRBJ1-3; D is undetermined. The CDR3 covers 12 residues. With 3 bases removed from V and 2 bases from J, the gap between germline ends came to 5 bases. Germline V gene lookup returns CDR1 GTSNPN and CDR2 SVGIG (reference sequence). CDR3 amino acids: CAWSQTGNTIYF. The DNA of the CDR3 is TGTGCCTGGAGCCAGACTGGAAACACCATATATTTT.

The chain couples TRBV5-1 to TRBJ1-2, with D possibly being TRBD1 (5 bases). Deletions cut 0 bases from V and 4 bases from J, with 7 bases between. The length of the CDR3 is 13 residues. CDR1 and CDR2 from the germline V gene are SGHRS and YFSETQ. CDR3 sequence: CASSLGQTYGYTF. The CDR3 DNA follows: TGCGCCAGCAGCTTGGGACAGACCTATGGCTACACCTTC.

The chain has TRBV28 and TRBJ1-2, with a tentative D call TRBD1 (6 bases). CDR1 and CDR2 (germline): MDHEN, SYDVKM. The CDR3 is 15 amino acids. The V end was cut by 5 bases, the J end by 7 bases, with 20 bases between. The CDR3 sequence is CASSPPGTPFSGYTF. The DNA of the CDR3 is TGTGCCAGCAGTCCCCCCGGGACACCGTTTTCTGGCTACACCTTC.

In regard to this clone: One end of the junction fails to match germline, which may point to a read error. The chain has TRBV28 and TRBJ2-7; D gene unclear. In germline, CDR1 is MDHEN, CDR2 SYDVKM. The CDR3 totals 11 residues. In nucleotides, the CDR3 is TGTGCCAGCAGTTCACCTTTCGAGGAGTACTTC. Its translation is CASSSPFEEYF.

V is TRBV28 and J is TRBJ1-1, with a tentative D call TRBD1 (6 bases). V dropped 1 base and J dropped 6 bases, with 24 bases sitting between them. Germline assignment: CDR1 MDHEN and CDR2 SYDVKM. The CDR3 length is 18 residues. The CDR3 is CASSLLGATGLRASEAFF. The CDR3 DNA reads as TGTGCCAGCAGTTTATTGGGAGCGACAGGTCTACGGGCGTCTGAAGCTTTCTTT.

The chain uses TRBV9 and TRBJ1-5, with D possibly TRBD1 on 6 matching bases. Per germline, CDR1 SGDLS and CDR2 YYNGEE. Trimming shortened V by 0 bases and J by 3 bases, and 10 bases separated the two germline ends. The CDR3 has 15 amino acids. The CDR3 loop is CASSVGSGVNQPQHF. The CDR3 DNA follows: TGTGCCAGCAGCGTAGGGTCAGGGGTCAATCAGCCCCAGCATTTT.

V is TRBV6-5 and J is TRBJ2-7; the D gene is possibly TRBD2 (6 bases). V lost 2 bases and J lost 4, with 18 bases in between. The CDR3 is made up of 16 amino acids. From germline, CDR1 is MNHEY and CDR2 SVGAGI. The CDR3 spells CASSYLRPTAGYEQYF. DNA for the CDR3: TGTGCCAGCAGTTACCTCCGCCCCACGGCGGGATACGAGCAGTACTTC.

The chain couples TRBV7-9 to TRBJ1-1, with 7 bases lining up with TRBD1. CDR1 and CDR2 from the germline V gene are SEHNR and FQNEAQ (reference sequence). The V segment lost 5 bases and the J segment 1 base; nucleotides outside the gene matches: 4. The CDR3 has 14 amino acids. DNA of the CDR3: TGTGCCAGCAGCGCCGACAGGGAGAACACTGAAGCTTTCTTT. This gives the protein CASSADRENTEAFF.

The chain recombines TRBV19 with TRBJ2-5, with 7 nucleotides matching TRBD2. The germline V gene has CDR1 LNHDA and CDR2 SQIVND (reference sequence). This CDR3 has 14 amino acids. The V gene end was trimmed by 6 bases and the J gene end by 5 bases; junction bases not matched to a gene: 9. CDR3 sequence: CASSPTSSTETQYF. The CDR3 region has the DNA TGTGCCAGTAGCCCGACTAGCTCGACCGAGACCCAGTACTTC.